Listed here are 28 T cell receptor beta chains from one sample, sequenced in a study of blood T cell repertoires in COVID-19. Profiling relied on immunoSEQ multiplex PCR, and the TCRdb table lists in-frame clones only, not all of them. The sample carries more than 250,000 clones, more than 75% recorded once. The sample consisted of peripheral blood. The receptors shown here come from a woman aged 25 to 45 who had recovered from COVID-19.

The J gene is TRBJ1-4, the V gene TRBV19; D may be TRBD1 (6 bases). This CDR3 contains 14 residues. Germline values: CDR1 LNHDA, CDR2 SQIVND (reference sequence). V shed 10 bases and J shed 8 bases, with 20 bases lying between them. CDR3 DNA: TGTGCCACCCGAACTACAGGGTTCGCGGAAAAACTGTTTTTT. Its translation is CATRTTGFAEKLFF.

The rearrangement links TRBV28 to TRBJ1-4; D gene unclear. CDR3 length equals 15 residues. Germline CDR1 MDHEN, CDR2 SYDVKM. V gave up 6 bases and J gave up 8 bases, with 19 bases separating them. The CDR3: CASSEGARAMEKLFF. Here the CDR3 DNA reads TGTGCCAGCAGCGAAGGCGCGAGGGCCATGGAAAAACTGTTTTTT.

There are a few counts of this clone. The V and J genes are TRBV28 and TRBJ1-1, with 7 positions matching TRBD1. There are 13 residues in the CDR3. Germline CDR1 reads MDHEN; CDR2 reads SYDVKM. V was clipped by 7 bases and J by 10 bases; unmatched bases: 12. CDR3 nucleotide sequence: TGTGCCAGCATCTCAGGGGGGACAGTGGGAGCTTTCTTT. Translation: CASISGGTVGAFF. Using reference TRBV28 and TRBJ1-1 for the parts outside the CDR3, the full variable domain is DVKVTQSSRYLVKRTGEKVFLECVQDMDHENMFWYRQDPGLGLRLIYFSYDVKMKEKGDIPEGYSVSREKKERFSLILESASTNQTSMYLCASISGGTVGAFFGQGTRLTVV.

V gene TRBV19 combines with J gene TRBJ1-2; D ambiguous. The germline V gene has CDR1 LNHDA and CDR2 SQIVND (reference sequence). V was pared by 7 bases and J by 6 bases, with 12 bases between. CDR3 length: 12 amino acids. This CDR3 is CASTLSGDGYTF. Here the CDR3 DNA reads TGTGCCAGTACATTGAGCGGGGATGGCTACACCTTC.

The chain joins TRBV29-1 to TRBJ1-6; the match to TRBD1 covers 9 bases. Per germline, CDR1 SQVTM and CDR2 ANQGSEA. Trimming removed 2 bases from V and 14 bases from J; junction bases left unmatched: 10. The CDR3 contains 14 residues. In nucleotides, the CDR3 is TGCAGCGTTGAATTACAGGGGGCTAACGGGGCCCTCCACTTT. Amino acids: CSVELQGANGALHF.

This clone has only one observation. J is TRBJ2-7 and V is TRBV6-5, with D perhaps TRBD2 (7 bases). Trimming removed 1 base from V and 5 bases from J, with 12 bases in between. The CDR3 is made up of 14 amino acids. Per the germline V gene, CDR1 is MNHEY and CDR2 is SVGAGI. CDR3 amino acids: CASSYLGAGDEQYF. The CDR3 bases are TGTGCCAGCAGTTACTTGGGGGCGGGGGACGAGCAGTACTTC.

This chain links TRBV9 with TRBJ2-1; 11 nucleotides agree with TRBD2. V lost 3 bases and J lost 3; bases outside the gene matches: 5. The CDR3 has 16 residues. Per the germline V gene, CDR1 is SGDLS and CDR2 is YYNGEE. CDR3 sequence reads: CASSARLAGSYNEQFF. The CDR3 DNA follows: TGTGCCAGCAGCGCCAGACTAGCGGGGAGCTACAATGAGCAGTTCTTC.

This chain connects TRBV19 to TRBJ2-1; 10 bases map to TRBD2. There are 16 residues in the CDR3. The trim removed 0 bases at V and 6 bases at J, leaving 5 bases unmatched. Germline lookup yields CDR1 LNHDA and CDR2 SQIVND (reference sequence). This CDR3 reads CASSIEASGSTNEQFF. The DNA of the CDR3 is TGTGCCAGTAGTATAGAAGCTAGCGGGAGCACCAATGAGCAGTTCTTC.

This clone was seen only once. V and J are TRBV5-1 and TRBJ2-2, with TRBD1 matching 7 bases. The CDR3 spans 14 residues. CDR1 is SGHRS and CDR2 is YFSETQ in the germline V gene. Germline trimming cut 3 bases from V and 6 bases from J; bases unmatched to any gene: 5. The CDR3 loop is CASSSLQGAGELFF. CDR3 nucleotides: TGCGCCAGCAGCTCGCTTCAGGGGGCCGGGGAGCTGTTTTTT.

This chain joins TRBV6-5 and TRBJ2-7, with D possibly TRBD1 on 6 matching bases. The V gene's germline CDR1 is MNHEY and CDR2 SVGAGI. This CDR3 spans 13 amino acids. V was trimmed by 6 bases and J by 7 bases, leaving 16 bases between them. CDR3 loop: CASSSPTGQEQYF. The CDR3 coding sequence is TGTGCCAGCAGCTCCCCCACAGGGCAAGAGCAGTACTTC.

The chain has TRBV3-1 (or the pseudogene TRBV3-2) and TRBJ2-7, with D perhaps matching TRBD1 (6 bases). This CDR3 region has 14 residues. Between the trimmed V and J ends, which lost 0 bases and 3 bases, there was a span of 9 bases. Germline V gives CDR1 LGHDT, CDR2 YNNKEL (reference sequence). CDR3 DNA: TGTGCCAGCAGCCAAGAGGGCAGGGGCTACGAGCAGTACTTC. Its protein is CASSQEGRGYEQYF.

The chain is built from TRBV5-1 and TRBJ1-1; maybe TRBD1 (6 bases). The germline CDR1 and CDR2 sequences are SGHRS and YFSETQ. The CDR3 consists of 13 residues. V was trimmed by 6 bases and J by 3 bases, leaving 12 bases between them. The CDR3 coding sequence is TGCGCCAGCACCGGACAGAAGCACACTGAAGCTTTCTTT. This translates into CASTGQKHTEAFF.

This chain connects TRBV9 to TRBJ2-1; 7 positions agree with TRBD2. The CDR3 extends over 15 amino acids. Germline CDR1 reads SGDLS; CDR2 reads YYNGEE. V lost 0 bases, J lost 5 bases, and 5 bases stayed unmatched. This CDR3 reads CASSVVLSGDNEQFF. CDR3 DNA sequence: TGTGCCAGCAGCGTAGTATTAAGCGGGGACAATGAGCAGTTCTTC.

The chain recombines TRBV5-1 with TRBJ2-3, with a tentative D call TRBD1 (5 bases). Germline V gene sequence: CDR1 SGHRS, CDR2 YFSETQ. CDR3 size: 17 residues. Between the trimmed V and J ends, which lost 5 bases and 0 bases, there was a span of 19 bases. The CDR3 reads CASSTGIFLFSTDTQYF. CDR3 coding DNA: TGCGCCAGCAGTACAGGTATTTTTCTTTTTAGCACAGATACGCAGTATTTT.

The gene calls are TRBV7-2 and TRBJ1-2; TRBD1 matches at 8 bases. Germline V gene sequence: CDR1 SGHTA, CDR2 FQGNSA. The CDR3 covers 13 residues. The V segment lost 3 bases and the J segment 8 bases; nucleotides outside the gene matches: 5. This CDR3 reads CASSFDRGGGYTF. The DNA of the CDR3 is TGTGCCAGCAGCTTCGACAGGGGAGGCGGCTACACCTTC.

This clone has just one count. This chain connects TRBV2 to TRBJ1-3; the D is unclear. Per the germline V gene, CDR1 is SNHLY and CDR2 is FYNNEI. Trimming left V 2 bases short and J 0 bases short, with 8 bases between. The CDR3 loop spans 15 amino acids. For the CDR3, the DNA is TGTGCCAGCAGTGAAATCCTTAGCTCTGGAAACACCATATATTTT. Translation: CASSEILSSGNTIYF. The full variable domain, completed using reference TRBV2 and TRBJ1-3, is EPEVTQTPSHQVTQMGQEVILRCVPISNHLYFYWYRQILGQKVEFLVSFYNNEISEKSEIFDDQFSVERPDGSNFTLKIRSTKLEDSAMYFCASSEILSSGNTIYFGEGSWLTVV.

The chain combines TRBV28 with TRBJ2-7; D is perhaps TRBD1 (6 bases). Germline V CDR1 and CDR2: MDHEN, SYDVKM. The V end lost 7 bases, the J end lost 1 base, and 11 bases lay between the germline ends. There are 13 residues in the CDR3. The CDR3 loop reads CASNPGQSYEQYF. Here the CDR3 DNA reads TGTGCCAGCAACCCCGGACAGTCCTACGAGCAGTACTTC.

CDR3 DNA sequence: TGTGCCAGTAGGGCCGGGACGCGGGGATCATACGAGCAGTACTTC. Protein product: CASRAGTRGSYEQYF. The V gene is TRBV19, the J gene TRBJ2-7; the D gene is possibly TRBD2 (6 bases). This CDR3 is built from 15 residues. Germline V gene data show CDR1 as LNHDA and CDR2 as SQIVND (reference sequence). V was cut by 6 bases and J by 4 bases, with 19 bases left in between. Together with reference TRBV19 and TRBJ2-7, the CDR3 gives the full variable domain: DGGITQSPKYLFRKEGQNVTLSCEQNLNHDAMYWYRQDPGQGLRLIYYSQIVNDFQKGDIAEGYSVSREKKESFPLTVTSAQKNPTAFYLCASRAGTRGSYEQYFGPGTRLTVT.

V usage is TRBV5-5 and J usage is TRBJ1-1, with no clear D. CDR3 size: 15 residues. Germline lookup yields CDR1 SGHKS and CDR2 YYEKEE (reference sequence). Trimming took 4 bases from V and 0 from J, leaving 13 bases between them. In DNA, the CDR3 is TGTGCCAGCAGCCCCTACGGAGTTATGAACACTGAAGCTTTCTTT. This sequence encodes CASSPYGVMNTEAFF.

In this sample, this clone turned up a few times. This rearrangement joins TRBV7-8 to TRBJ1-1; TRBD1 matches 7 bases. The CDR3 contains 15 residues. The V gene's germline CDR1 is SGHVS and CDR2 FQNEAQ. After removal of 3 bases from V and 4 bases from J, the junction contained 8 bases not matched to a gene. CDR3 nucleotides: TGTGCCAGCAGCTTCAGGGACAGCCCCTCCACTGAAGCTTTCTTT. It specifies CASSFRDSPSTEAFF.

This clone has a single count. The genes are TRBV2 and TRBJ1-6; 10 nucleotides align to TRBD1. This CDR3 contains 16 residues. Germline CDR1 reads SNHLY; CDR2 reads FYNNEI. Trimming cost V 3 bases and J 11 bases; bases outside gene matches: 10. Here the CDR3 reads CASSDYLGQGFPPLHF. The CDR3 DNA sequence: TGTGCCAGCAGTGACTATCTGGGACAGGGGTTTCCACCCCTCCACTTT.

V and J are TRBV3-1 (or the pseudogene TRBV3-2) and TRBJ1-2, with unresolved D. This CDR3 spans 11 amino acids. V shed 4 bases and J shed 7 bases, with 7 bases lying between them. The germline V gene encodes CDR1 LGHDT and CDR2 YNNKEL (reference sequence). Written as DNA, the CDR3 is TGTGCCAGCAGCCGTGAGGGTGGCTACACCTTC. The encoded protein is CASSREGGYTF.

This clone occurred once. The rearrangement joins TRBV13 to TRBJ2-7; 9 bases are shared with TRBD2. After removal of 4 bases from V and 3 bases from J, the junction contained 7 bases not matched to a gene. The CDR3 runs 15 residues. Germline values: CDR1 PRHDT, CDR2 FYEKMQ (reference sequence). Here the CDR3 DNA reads TGTGCCAGCAGCTCCAACATAGCGGGAGACTACGAGCAGTACTTC. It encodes CASSSNIAGDYEQYF.

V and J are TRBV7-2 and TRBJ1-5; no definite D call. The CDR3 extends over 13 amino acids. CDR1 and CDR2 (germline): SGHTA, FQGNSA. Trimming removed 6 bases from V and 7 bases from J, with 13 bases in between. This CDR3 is CASSLTGGQPQHF. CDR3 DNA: TGTGCCAGCAGTCTGACGGGAGGACAGCCCCAGCATTTT.

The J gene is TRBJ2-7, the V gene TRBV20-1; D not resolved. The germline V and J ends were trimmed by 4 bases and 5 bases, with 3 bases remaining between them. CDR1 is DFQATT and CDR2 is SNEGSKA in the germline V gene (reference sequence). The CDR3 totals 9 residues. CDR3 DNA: TGCAGTGCTAATAACGAGCAGTACTTC. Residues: CSANNEQYF.

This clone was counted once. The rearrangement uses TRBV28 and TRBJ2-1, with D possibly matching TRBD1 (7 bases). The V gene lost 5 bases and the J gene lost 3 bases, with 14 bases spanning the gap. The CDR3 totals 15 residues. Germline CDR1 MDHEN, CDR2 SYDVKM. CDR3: CASSPQGGGYNEQFF. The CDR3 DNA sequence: TGTGCCAGCAGTCCCCAGGGGGGAGGCTACAATGAGCAGTTCTTC.

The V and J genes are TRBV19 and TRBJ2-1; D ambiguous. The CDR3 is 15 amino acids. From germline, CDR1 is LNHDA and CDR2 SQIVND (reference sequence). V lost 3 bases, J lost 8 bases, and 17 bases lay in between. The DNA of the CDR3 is TGTGCCAGTAGTATTGTGTATCCCCCGGCGGATGAGCAGTTCTTC. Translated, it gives CASSIVYPPADEQFF. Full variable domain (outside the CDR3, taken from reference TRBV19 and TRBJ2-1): DGGITQSPKYLFRKEGQNVTLSCEQNLNHDAMYWYRQDPGQGLRLIYYSQIVNDFQKGDIAEGYSVSREKKESFPLTVTSAQKNPTAFYLCASSIVYPPADEQFFGPGTRLTVL.

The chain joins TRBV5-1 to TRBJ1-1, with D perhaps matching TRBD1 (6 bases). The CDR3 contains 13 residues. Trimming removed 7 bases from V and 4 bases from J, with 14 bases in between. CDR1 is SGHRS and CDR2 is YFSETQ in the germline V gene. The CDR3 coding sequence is TGCGCCAGCCAACCCAGGGGCCTCACTGAAGCTTTCTTT. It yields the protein CASQPRGLTEAFF.